The next 3 T cell receptor beta chains were all read from a single sample in a study of spatial heterogeneity in lung cancer (dated by TCRdb to the late 2010s). Library method: 5' RACE. The run used a NextSeq 500. The raw public data were reprocessed by TCRdb itself: fastp quality trimming at Q25, MiXCR clonotype calling, in-frame beta chains only. Identical CDR3 proteins give one entry, which carries the most common genes and DNA. This sample lists about 52,000 distinct CDR3 sequences; under 8% were detected once. Of the sample, around 33% is held by the ten largest clones. The label giving this sample's time point can be read as: blood at routine non-recurrence follow-up after resection. TCR sequencing used whole RNA extracted from tumor and nontumor lung tissue, or from cryopreserved PBMC samples, without cell sorting. The sequenced sample was PBMCs, obtained at follow-up. These receptors were collected from a female donor with early-stage non-small cell lung cancer.

Notes on this clonotype: Possible read error: a much larger clone is one base away. The chain uses TRBV21-1 and TRBJ2-3; the D call TRBD1 from the table was never checked on the DNA. TRBV21-1 represents a pseudogene. This CDR3 is built from 18 residues. For the CDR3, the DNA is TGTGCCAGCAGCAAAGATGGACCGGGACAGGCTAGCACAGGTACGCAGTATTTT. Translation: CASSKDGPGQASTGTQYF.

The rearrangement joins TRBV7-3 to TRBJ2-2; D might be TRBD1 or TRBD2, each matching 6 bases. CDR1 is SGHTA, CDR2 FQGTGA, per germline. CDR3 length equals 15 residues. Trimming stripped 7 bases from V and 2 bases from J, with 14 bases between. The CDR3 spells CASTPGGRNTGELFF. Written as DNA, the CDR3 is TGTGCCAGCACCCCTGGGGGGCGCAACACCGGGGAGCTGTTTTTT.

This clonotype was seen ten or more times. This rearrangement joins TRBV4-3 to TRBJ2-3, with 8 bases that match TRBD2. V shed 4 bases and J 8 bases; nucleotides not matched to a gene: 17. The CDR3 contains 17 residues. Germline loops: CDR1 LGHNA, CDR2 YSLEER. CDR3 sequence: CASSPTGGAGRPGTQYF. The DNA for the CDR3 is TGCGCCAGCAGCCCAACCGGGGGGGCGGGGAGGCCGGGTACGCAGTATTTT.